This TCR beta chain came from a study of T cells in Graves' hyperthyroidism and ophthalmopathy. This clonotype was seen repeatedly, ten times or more. Antigen unknown. Study-level findings and limits: Blood also contained most expanded thyroid clonotypes above 0.001.

Authors of the study amplified TCR beta CDR3 regions from RNA transcripts. The TCR CDR3 was amplified in a first-round RT-PCR using the HTBI primer set. TCRdb reprocessed the multiplex PCR reads via MiXCR and lists one record per CDR3 protein. The sample shows approximately 630,000 distinct CDR3 sequences, around 15% of them seen only once. The TCR was taken from a woman younger than 45 with Graves' hyperthyroidism. The sequenced sample was blood.

This CDR3 reads CAISEHSYEQYF. CDR3 in DNA: TGTGCCATCAGTGAACACTCCTACGAGCAGTACTTC. The V call is TRBV10-3, the J call TRBJ2-7, with D hard to call. The CDR3 covers 12 residues. The germline V gene has CDR1 ENHRY and CDR2 SYGVKD. Trimming removed 3 bases at V and 0 bases at J, with 3 bases between.